This T cell receptor (beta chain) was identified in a study of blood T cells in healthy people across ages. Study summary: Per two T cells, about one barcoded beta molecule was captured through template switching. Overall study findings and caveats: Unsorted PBMCs ruled out conclusive naive versus antigen-experienced comparison. One million T cells yielded diversity estimates that were considered underestimates. The donors' CMV status was not determined, possibly confounding changes in expanded clonotypes.

V lost 0 bases to trimming and J lost 6 bases, with 19 bases between them. The CDR3 has 17 amino acids. Germline-derived CDR1 and CDR2 are ENHRY and SYGVKD. Using a J-beta primer mix together with a sample-barcoded 5' primer, a second PCR was run for roughly 6 to 11 cycles. TCRdb independently ran MiXCR on the 5' RACE reads; one entry per CDR3 protein. The profile shows 850,000 to 1,000,000 distinct CDR3 sequences, about 48% of them singletons. Comment on this clonotype: What it binds is unknown.

The gene calls are TRBV10-3 and TRBJ2-3; tentative D call: TRBD1 (6 bases). This receptor was taken from a man aged 25 to 40 in good health. The sample consisted of blood. This CDR3 is CAISESGANRRSDTQYF. The CDR3 nucleotides are TGTGCCATCAGTGAGTCGGGGGCCAACCGAAGATCGGATACGCAGTATTTT.